The 21 T cell receptor beta chains below all came from one sample that was sequenced in a study of T cell repertoires in aging, cancer and after chemotherapy. TCR beta rearrangements were amplified from peripheral blood genomic DNA. TRB rearrangements spanning V, D and J were amplified using mixed TRB-A/B primers. In TCRdb, the multiplex PCR reads were re-called with MiXCR into one record per CDR3 protein. In the table there are approximately 1,500 distinct CDR3 sequences, 35% to 45% of which are singletons. Sequences were obtained from blood. The receptors shown here come from a human donor with a solid tumor.

V gene TRBV12-3 or TRBV12-4 combines with J gene TRBJ2-5; 7 bases map to TRBD1. The trim removed 9 bases at V and 5 bases at J, leaving 3 bases unmatched. This CDR3 spans 11 amino acids. The DNA for the CDR3 is TGTGCCAGTACGGACAGGGAGACCCAGTACTTC. It encodes CASTDRETQYF.

This clonotype was picked up a small number of times. CDR3 region: CSASPSAASGLDEQFF. CDR3 in DNA: TGCAGTGCTAGTCCCTCAGCAGCTAGCGGGTTAGACGAGCAGTTCTTC. The V call is TRBV20-1, the J call TRBJ2-1; 8 bases match TRBD2. V trimming: 3 bases; J trimming: 10 bases; junction bases outside the gene matches: 17. The CDR3 is made up of 16 amino acids. Germline CDR1 and CDR2: DFQATT and SNEGSKA (reference sequence).

CDR3 bases: TGTGCCAGTCGGGGGGTCGGATACACCGGGGAGCTGTTTTTT. Amino acids: CASRGVGYTGELFF. V usage is TRBV19 and J usage is TRBJ2-2; 7 bases fit TRBD2. CDR3 length: 14 residues. Germline CDR1 reads LNHDA; CDR2 reads SQIVND (reference sequence). After removal of 8 bases from V and 3 bases from J, the junction contained 6 bases not matched to a gene.

V gene TRBV10-2 combines with J gene TRBJ2-3; 11 bases match TRBD2. J lost 5 bases, V lost 7 bases, and 8 bases had no gene match. Germline V CDR1 and CDR2: WSHSY, SAAADI. CDR3 length: 15 amino acids. The CDR3, as DNA: TGCGCCAGCACCCCAACTAGCGGGAGAATAGATACGCAGTATTTT. Its translation is CASTPTSGRIDTQYF.

This clonotype was recorded a few times. DNA of the CDR3: TGCAGTGCTAGTACAGCAGGAGGGTATGGCTACACCTTC. Translation: CSASTAGGYGYTF. The V and J genes are TRBV20-1 and TRBJ1-2; D not certain. The CDR3 length is 13 residues. Trimming pared 3 bases from V and 5 bases from J, leaving 13 bases between. Germline lookup yields CDR1 DFQATT and CDR2 SNEGSKA (reference sequence).

The chain uses TRBV6-2 or TRBV6-3 and TRBJ2-3; TRBD2 might be the D (5 bases). Germline-derived CDR1 and CDR2 are MNHEY and SVGEGT. The CDR3 totals 14 residues. Trimming shortened V by 2 bases and J by 1 base, and 7 bases separated the two germline ends. Here the CDR3 DNA reads TGTGCCAGCAGTTACGGAGCGGGCACAGATACGCAGTATTTT. Protein sequence: CASSYGAGTDTQYF.

The genes are TRBV6-5 and TRBJ2-2; 11 bases are a match to TRBD1. This CDR3 has 15 residues. Trimming removed 6 bases from V and 6 bases from J; junction bases left unmatched: 6. Per germline, CDR1 MNHEY and CDR2 SVGAGI. The CDR3 DNA reads as TGTGCCAGCAGCCGGGACAGGGGGGAGGCCGGGGAGCTGTTTTTT. It codes for CASSRDRGEAGELFF.

The sample holds a few counts of this clonotype. V is TRBV7-3 and J is TRBJ2-3; a possible D gene is TRBD1 (6 bases). The length of the CDR3 is 15 residues. Trimming removed 3 bases from V and 0 bases from J, with 10 bases in between. Germline V gives CDR1 SGHTA, CDR2 FQGTGA. The CDR3 DNA follows: TGTGCCAGCAGCTTTTCAGGGGCTAGCACAGATACGCAGTATTTT. Amino acid sequence: CASSFSGASTDTQYF.

This clonotype was found a few times. This chain connects TRBV7-9 to TRBJ2-3; D remains ambiguous. From germline, CDR1 is SEHNR and CDR2 FQNEAQ (reference sequence). This CDR3 spans 15 amino acids. V lost 1 base, J lost 9 bases, and 17 bases lay in between. The CDR3 loop reads CASSLGWMDRDTQYF. The CDR3 region has the DNA TGTGCCAGCAGCTTAGGGTGGATGGACCGCGACACGCAGTATTTT.

The V gene is TRBV6-5, the J gene TRBJ2-3; tentative D call: TRBD2 (6 bases). There are 13 residues in the CDR3. V dropped 5 bases and J dropped 8 bases, with 14 bases sitting between them. From germline, CDR1 is MNHEY and CDR2 SVGAGI. The CDR3 DNA reads TGTGCCAGCAGTGCAAGGACCGGGGGTACGCAGTATTTT. Translated: CASSARTGGTQYF.

V usage is TRBV12-3 or TRBV12-4 and J usage is TRBJ2-7; TRBD2 agrees at 7 bases. The CDR3 loop spans 14 amino acids. Trimming at V came to 3 bases and at J to 2 bases, leaving 4 bases not matched to a gene. The CDR3 sequence is CASSFLAVAYEQYF. DNA for the CDR3: TGTGCCAGCAGTTTCCTAGCGGTGGCCTACGAGCAGTACTTC.

In this sample, this clonotype turned up a few times. This chain uses TRBV5-4 with TRBJ1-1; D not certain. With 9 bases removed from V and 1 base from J, the gap between germline ends came to 7 bases. The CDR3 is made up of 11 amino acids. Germline values: CDR1 SGHNT, CDR2 YYREEE (reference sequence). CDR3 DNA sequence: TGTGCCACAACTGGGAACACTGAAGCTTTCTTT. This encodes CATTGNTEAFF.

This clonotype has just a few counts. CDR3: CASSLRQGAEAFF. As DNA, the CDR3 is TGTGCCAGCAGCCTTCGACAGGGCGCTGAAGCTTTCTTT. The chain employs TRBV7-9 and TRBJ1-1; TRBD1 agrees at 7 bases. The J segment lost 6 bases and the V segment lost 5 bases, leaving 6 bases of the junction unmatched. Per the germline V gene, CDR1 is SEHNR and CDR2 is FQNEAQ (reference sequence). The length of the CDR3 is 13 residues.

In this sample, this clonotype turned up a few times. The V and J genes are TRBV9 and TRBJ2-3, with D uncertain. This CDR3 is 13 amino acids long. The V and J ends lost 1 base and 4 bases respectively, with 7 bases between them. Germline loops: CDR1 SGDLS, CDR2 YYNGEE. The CDR3 DNA sequence: TGTGCCAGCAGCGTAACCCCGCCAGATACGCAGTATTTT. Its protein is CASSVTPPDTQYF.

The J gene is TRBJ2-7, the V gene TRBV6-1; D may be TRBD1 (5 bases). CDR1 MNHNS and CDR2 SASEGT come from the germline V gene. V shed 4 bases and J shed 1 base, with 26 bases lying between them. The CDR3 contains 19 residues. CDR3 sequence reads: CASSAKGFASRVSSYEQYF. The CDR3 DNA follows: TGTGCCAGCAGTGCTAAGGGTTTTGCGTCCAGGGTCTCTTCCTACGAGCAGTACTTC.

The chain is built from TRBV28 and TRBJ1-1; 7 nucleotides align to TRBD1. The ends lost 2 bases at V and 3 bases at J; junction bases unmatched: 9. The germline V gene has CDR1 MDHEN and CDR2 SYDVKM. This CDR3 is 16 amino acids long. CDR3 amino acids: CASSLRAGGRDTEAFF. The CDR3 region has the DNA TGTGCCAGCAGTTTACGGGCAGGGGGGAGGGACACTGAAGCTTTCTTT. The whole variable domain, filled in from reference TRBV28 and TRBJ1-1, reads DVKVTQSSRYLVKRTGEKVFLECVQDMDHENMFWYRQDPGLGLRLIYFSYDVKMKEKGDIPEGYSVSREKKERFSLILESASTNQTSMYLCASSLRAGGRDTEAFFGQGTRLTVV.

This clonotype was seen only a few times. The gene calls are TRBV6-5 and TRBJ1-1; 7 bases are shared with TRBD1. After removal of 6 bases from V and 1 base from J, the junction contained 11 bases not matched to a gene. Germline loops: CDR1 MNHEY, CDR2 SVGAGI. This CDR3 is 16 amino acids long. CDR3 residues: CASRPGTVTSNTEAFF. CDR3 sequence (DNA): TGTGCCAGCAGGCCCGGGACAGTCACTTCGAACACTGAAGCTTTCTTT.

This rearrangement joins TRBV4-2 to TRBJ1-5; 7 bases are a match to TRBD1. V dropped 5 bases and J dropped 6; count of bases not matched to a gene: 7. The CDR3 covers 14 residues. CDR1 LGHNA and CDR2 YNFKEQ come from the germline V gene. CDR3 nucleotides: TGTGCCAGCAGCTTTGAAGGGGGCGGTCAGCCCCAGCATTTT. It translates to CASSFEGGGQPQHF.

In DNA, the CDR3 is TGTGCCAGTAGTCGGGGTACGGACGCCAACTACACCTTC. Its translation: CASSRGTDANYTF. V usage is TRBV19 and J usage is TRBJ1-2; D is uncertain. Germline-derived CDR1 and CDR2 are LNHDA and SQIVND (reference sequence). This CDR3 is built from 13 residues. Deletions cut 5 bases from V and 10 bases from J, with 17 bases between.

This clonotype is large (0.1 to 1%) in the sample. This chain joins TRBV15 and TRBJ1-4; D gene ambiguous. Germline V gene sequence: CDR1 LNHNV, CDR2 YYDKDF (reference sequence). This CDR3 contains 10 residues. Trimming removed 0 bases from V and 10 bases from J, with 0 bases in between. The chain's CDR3 is CATSREKLFF. In DNA, the CDR3 is TGTGCCACCAGCAGAGAAAAACTGTTTTTT.

The chain joins TRBV7-2 to TRBJ2-7, with D perhaps matching TRBD2 (5 bases). Germline lookup yields CDR1 SGHTA and CDR2 FQGNSA. The CDR3 is 15 residues long. The germline V and J ends were trimmed by 5 bases and 4 bases, with 18 bases remaining between them. Here the CDR3 DNA reads TGTGCCAGCAGCCGGATGGACTCCCTGGGTTACGAGCAGTACTTC. Translation gives CASSRMDSLGYEQYF.